Below are 32 T cell receptor beta chains sequenced from a single sample in a study of OX40 agonist ivuxolimab in advanced cancers. TCRdb keeps only in-frame clones here, not all; method: immunoSEQ multiplex PCR. The sample includes 100,000 or so clones, around 96% of them seen just once. This specimen was CD4+ or CD8+ T cells sorted from blood, taken in a trial of the OX40 agonist ivuxolimab. The receptor set was obtained from an adult with an advanced solid tumor such as melanoma, head and neck, liver or kidney cancer.

J is TRBJ1-1 and V is TRBV5-6; D is ambiguous. The CDR3 contains 17 residues. Per the germline V gene, CDR1 is SGHDT and CDR2 is YYEEEE. The V end lost 1 base, the J end lost 1 base, and 17 bases lay between the germline ends. CDR3: CASSLLIPDPSNTEAFF. CDR3 nucleotide sequence: TGTGCCAGCAGCTTGCTCATCCCGGACCCCTCGAACACTGAAGCTTTCTTT.

The CDR3 is CASSFVPGQGGLAQYF. The CDR3 DNA reads as TGTGCCAGCAGCTTTGTTCCGGGACAGGGGGGATTGGCCCAGTACTTC. V gene TRBV7-9 combines with J gene TRBJ2-5; 11 bases fit TRBD1. Trimming removed 3 bases from V and 9 bases from J; junction bases left unmatched: 12. CDR3 length: 16 amino acids. Per the germline V gene, CDR1 is SEHNR and CDR2 is FQNEAQ (reference sequence).

The chain uses TRBV10-3 and TRBJ2-7, with 8 positions matching TRBD1. CDR1 and CDR2 from the germline V gene are ENHRY and SYGVKD. This CDR3 has 13 amino acids. J gave up 5 bases and V 7 bases, and 7 bases lay outside the gene matches. CDR3 bases: TGTGCCATCACTCCAGGGGGCAGGGACGAGCAGTACTTC. Translation gives CAITPGGRDEQYF.

This clone was seen just once. The chain couples TRBV4-1 to TRBJ1-2; possibly TRBD1 for D (5 bases). The CDR3 runs to 17 residues. Germline V gives CDR1 MGHRA, CDR2 YSYEKL. The V and J ends lost 3 bases and 0 bases respectively, with 17 bases between them. CDR3 residues: CASSHIFLDNPNYGYTF. The CDR3 DNA reads as TGCGCCAGCAGCCATATATTCTTGGACAACCCTAACTATGGCTACACCTTC.

The chain has TRBV27 and TRBJ1-2; possibly TRBD1 for D (5 bases). This CDR3 is built from 16 residues. V was cut by 3 bases and J by 8 bases, with 22 bases left in between. Germline V CDR1 and CDR2: MNHEY, SMNVEV (reference sequence). CDR3: CASSFSSGPLRLGYTF. The CDR3 nucleotides read TGTGCCAGCAGTTTCTCTTCAGGGCCGCTTAGGTTGGGCTACACCTTC.

The table lists this clone with a count of one. V and J are TRBV28 and TRBJ2-1; the match to TRBD1 covers 9 bases. The V gene end was trimmed by 4 bases and the J gene end by 8 bases; junction bases not matched to a gene: 12. The CDR3 contains 16 residues. Germline CDR1 MDHEN, CDR2 SYDVKM. The CDR3 spells CASSSLWTGASDEQFF. The CDR3 bases are TGTGCCAGCAGTTCCCTATGGACAGGGGCGAGCGATGAGCAGTTCTTC.

V and J are TRBV28 and TRBJ2-2; 11 bases map to TRBD2. Germline V gene lookup returns CDR1 MDHEN and CDR2 SYDVKM. This CDR3 comprises 19 residues. Unmatched junction bases numbered 9, after V lost 2 bases and J lost 1 base. CDR3 in amino acids: CASSLGFLAGGLNTGELFF. In DNA form, the CDR3 reads TGTGCCAGCAGTTTAGGGTTTCTAGCGGGGGGCTTGAACACCGGGGAGCTGTTTTTT.

This chain joins TRBV14 and TRBJ1-2; D might be TRBD1 (5 bases). The CDR3 extends over 14 amino acids. Per the germline V gene, CDR1 is SGHDN and CDR2 is FVKESK. The V end lost 5 bases, the J end lost 5 bases, and 15 bases lay between the germline ends. The CDR3 protein is CASSNPGRPYGYTF. As DNA, the CDR3 is TGTGCCAGCAGCAATCCGGGACGGCCATATGGCTACACCTTC.

The chain is built from TRBV5-1 and TRBJ2-1; D ambiguous. This CDR3 has 14 residues. CDR1 and CDR2 from the germline V gene are SGHRS and YFSETQ. V was shortened by 0 bases and J by 6 bases, with 10 bases between the two germline ends. This CDR3 reads CASSLGHSSNEQFF. The CDR3 region has the DNA TGCGCCAGCAGCTTGGGACACTCAAGCAATGAGCAGTTCTTC.

The CDR3 here is CASSRTEETQYF. CDR3 nucleotides: TGTGCCAGCAGCCGGACTGAAGAGACCCAGTACTTC. The chain employs TRBV11-2 and TRBJ2-5; TRBD2 is a possible D gene (5 bases). The ends were cut back, 5 bases at V and 3 bases at J, with 7 bases in the middle. The CDR3 contains 12 residues. The germline V gene encodes CDR1 SGHAT and CDR2 FQNNGV.

This clone was detected once. The J gene is TRBJ1-1, the V gene TRBV11-2; D perhaps matches TRBD1 (6 bases). Germline lookup yields CDR1 SGHAT and CDR2 FQNNGV. Trimming removed 5 bases at V and 3 bases at J, with 13 bases between. The CDR3 length is 14 residues. CDR3 amino acids: CASSPTGIYTEAFF. The DNA for the CDR3 is TGTGCCAGCAGCCCCACAGGGATATACACTGAAGCTTTCTTT.

The rearrangement joins TRBV9 to TRBJ2-2; TRBD2 agrees at 11 bases. The CDR3 is 13 amino acids. CDR1 is SGDLS, CDR2 YYNGEE, per germline. V was clipped by 5 bases and J by 6 bases; unmatched bases: 0. The CDR3 bases are TGTGCCAGCAGTAGCGGGAGGGCCGGGGAGCTGTTTTTT. This translates into CASSSGRAGELFF.

The J gene is TRBJ1-1, the V gene TRBV29-1, with 7 positions matching TRBD1. Looked up from germline, CDR1 is SQVTM and CDR2 is ANQGSEA. CDR3 length equals 12 residues. Trimming at V came to 7 bases and at J to 3 bases, leaving 5 bases not matched to a gene. In nucleotides, the CDR3 is TGCAGCGCAGACACAGGGGACACTGAAGCTTTCTTT. Translation: CSADTGDTEAFF.

The genes are TRBV5-1 and TRBJ1-1; D remains ambiguous. This CDR3 region has 15 residues. Trimming left V 4 bases short and J 0 bases short, with 13 bases between. Germline V gives CDR1 SGHRS, CDR2 YFSETQ. In DNA, the CDR3 is TGCGCCAGCAGCGAGGAGTCCGTCATGAACACTGAAGCTTTCTTT. It specifies CASSEESVMNTEAFF.

The chain carries TRBV19 and TRBJ2-1, with TRBD2 matching 8 bases. Germline CDR1 LNHDA, CDR2 SQIVND (reference sequence). Trimming cost V 2 bases and J 5 bases; bases outside gene matches: 5. The CDR3 has 15 amino acids. CDR3: CASSIQSGGHNEQFF. CDR3 sequence (DNA): TGTGCCAGTAGTATACAGAGCGGGGGCCACAATGAGCAGTTCTTC.

This chain uses TRBV7-9 with TRBJ1-4, with a weak D call TRBD1 (5 bases). Trimming shortened V by 2 bases and J by 7 bases, and 20 bases separated the two germline ends. Germline CDR1 and CDR2: SEHNR and FQNEAQ (reference sequence). The CDR3 consists of 17 residues. The CDR3 bases are TGTGCCAGCAGCTTAACTAGGACAAAAGACGTGGCTGAAAAACTGTTTTTT. Translated, it gives CASSLTRTKDVAEKLFF. Looking up the rest from reference TRBV7-9 and TRBJ1-4 gives the full variable domain: DTGVSQNPRHKITKRGQNVTFRCDPISEHNRLYWYRQTLGQGPEFLTYFQNEAQLEKSRLLSDRFSAERPKGSFSTLEIQRTEQGDSAMYLCASSLTRTKDVAEKLFFGSGTQLSVL.

V and J are TRBV7-9 and TRBJ2-3; 7 bases align to TRBD1. The CDR3 has 14 residues. Per germline, CDR1 SEHNR and CDR2 FQNEAQ (reference sequence). Losses at the gene ends were 8 bases for V and 5 bases for J; bases not matched to a gene: 10. CDR3 loop: CASGGTGVVDTQYF. DNA of the CDR3: TGTGCCAGCGGCGGAACAGGGGTCGTAGATACGCAGTATTTT.

In nucleotides, the CDR3 is TGTGCCACCAGCAGAGAGGGCTCTGGGGCCAACGTCCTGACTTTC. Its protein product is CATSREGSGANVLTF. V gene TRBV15 combines with J gene TRBJ2-6; D is uncertain. V dropped 0 bases and J dropped 0 bases, with 3 bases sitting between them. The CDR3 length is 15 residues. From germline, CDR1 is LNHNV and CDR2 YYDKDF (reference sequence).

The chain is built from TRBV2 and TRBJ2-7; D gene uncertain. V was pared by 7 bases and J by 4 bases, with 11 bases between. The CDR3 is 12 amino acids. CDR1 and CDR2 (germline): SNHLY, FYNNEI. Here the CDR3 DNA reads TGTGCCAGCATTCAGAGTAAATACGAGCAGTACTTC. As protein: CASIQSKYEQYF. Complete variable domain (other parts from reference TRBV2 and TRBJ2-7): EPEVTQTPSHQVTQMGQEVILRCVPISNHLYFYWYRQILGQKVEFLVSFYNNEISEKSEIFDDQFSVERPDGSNFTLKIRSTKLEDSAMYFCASIQSKYEQYFGPGTRLTVT.

The chain recombines TRBV9 with TRBJ1-2; maybe TRBD1 (5 bases). V shed 4 bases and J shed 8 bases, with 18 bases lying between them. CDR1 and CDR2 from the germline V gene are SGDLS and YYNGEE. CDR3 length equals 14 residues. The chain's CDR3 is CASSPQGDSKGYTF. The CDR3 DNA follows: TGTGCCAGCAGCCCCCAGGGAGATTCGAAGGGCTACACCTTC.

V and J are TRBV7-3 and TRBJ2-5; 12 nucleotides line up with TRBD1. The CDR3 runs to 14 residues. V lost 8 bases to trimming and J lost 3 bases; unmatched junction nucleotides: 4. CDR1 and CDR2 (germline): SGHTA, FQGTGA. The CDR3 spells CASGTGGYEETQYF. CDR3 sequence (DNA): TGTGCCAGCGGGACAGGGGGCTATGAAGAGACCCAGTACTTC.

V and J are TRBV19 and TRBJ1-1; D possibly corresponds to TRBD1 (6 bases). The CDR3 is 14 residues long. Trimming removed 6 bases from V and 7 bases from J, with 18 bases in between. The germline gives CDR1 LNHDA, CDR2 SQIVND (reference sequence). This CDR3 reads CASSHPTGGIEAFF. The CDR3 nucleotides are TGTGCCAGTAGCCACCCGACAGGCGGTATTGAAGCTTTCTTT.

V usage is TRBV11-2 and J usage is TRBJ2-6, with D uncertain. The CDR3 consists of 16 residues. Trimming left V 3 bases short and J 0 bases short, with 9 bases between. Per the germline V gene, CDR1 is SGHAT and CDR2 is FQNNGV. The CDR3 DNA is TGTGCCAGCAGCTTCAGGTCCGACTCTGGGGCCAACGTCCTGACTTTC. Amino acid sequence: CASSFRSDSGANVLTF. The entire variable domain, with the rest obtained from reference TRBV11-2 and TRBJ2-6, is as follows: EAGVAQSPRYKIIEKRQSVAFWCNPISGHATLYWYQQILGQGPKLLIQFQNNGVVDDSQLPKDRFSAERLKGVDSTLKIQPAKLEDSAVYLCASSFRSDSGANVLTFGAGSRLTVL.

This chain joins TRBV27 and TRBJ2-2, with no clear D. The V end lost 6 bases, the J end lost 0 bases, and 11 bases lay between the germline ends. From germline, CDR1 is MNHEY and CDR2 SMNVEV (reference sequence). This CDR3 has 15 amino acids. CDR3 bases: TGTGCCAGCAGCCAAATGCCCGCGAACACCGGGGAGCTGTTTTTT. This encodes CASSQMPANTGELFF.

The chain recombines TRBV7-3 with TRBJ2-2; D not resolved. Germline V CDR1 and CDR2: SGHTA, FQGTGA. V lost 5 bases to trimming and J lost 3 bases, with 10 bases between them. The CDR3 has 14 amino acids. CDR3 residues: CASSGDGYTGELFF. In DNA form, the CDR3 reads TGTGCCAGCAGCGGAGACGGGTACACCGGGGAGCTGTTTTTT.

The chain carries TRBV6-5 and TRBJ1-1; D is possibly TRBD1 (6 bases). With 5 bases removed from V and 7 bases from J, the gap between germline ends came to 17 bases. This CDR3 is 14 amino acids long. Germline values: CDR1 MNHEY, CDR2 SVGAGI. In DNA form, the CDR3 reads TGTGCCAGCAGTAACAGGGCAGAGGAAAATGAAGCTTTCTTT. It is translated as CASSNRAEENEAFF.

The chain joins TRBV19 to TRBJ2-5; 7 nucleotides line up with TRBD2. The J call may be wrong; the DNA end is better matched by TRBJ2-7. Germline CDR1 reads LNHDA; CDR2 reads SQIVND (reference sequence). The CDR3 sequence is 13 residues long. CDR3 DNA: TGTGCCAGTAGCGAGCGGGAACCCTACGAGCAGTACTTC. Translating it yields CASSEREPYEQYF.

The J gene is TRBJ2-1, the V gene TRBV27, with D possibly matching TRBD1 (7 bases). The CDR3 is made up of 16 amino acids. The germline V and J ends were trimmed by 1 base and 7 bases, with 17 bases remaining between them. Germline CDR1 MNHEY, CDR2 SMNVEV (reference sequence). For the CDR3, the DNA is TGTGCCAGCAGTTTATTCGGAGGGGGCAGGTATAATGAGCAGTTCTTC. Protein: CASSLFGGGRYNEQFF.

This chain uses TRBV27 with TRBJ2-1; TRBD1 agrees at 10 bases. In germline, CDR1 is MNHEY, CDR2 SMNVEV (reference sequence). After removal of 2 bases from V and 4 bases from J, the junction contained 5 bases not matched to a gene. The CDR3 is made up of 16 amino acids. CDR3 amino acids: CASSLDDRGPYNEQFF. CDR3 coding DNA: TGTGCCAGCAGTTTAGACGACAGGGGGCCATACAATGAGCAGTTCTTC.

The rearrangement links TRBV4-1 to TRBJ2-2; tentatively, D is TRBD1 (5 bases). Germline CDR1 is MGHRA and CDR2 is YSYEKL. The CDR3 loop spans 15 amino acids. V gave up 0 bases and J gave up 4 bases, with 9 bases separating them. CDR3 sequence: CASSQDDRTTGELFF. CDR3 sequence (DNA): TGCGCCAGCAGCCAAGATGACAGAACCACCGGGGAGCTGTTTTTT.

J is TRBJ2-5 and V is TRBV7-9; possible D gene TRBD1, 5 bases. The J call is uncertain, as TRBJ2-7 better fits the DNA end. This CDR3 has 15 residues. CDR1 is SEHNR and CDR2 is FQNEAQ in the germline V gene (reference sequence). CDR3 sequence reads: CASSLGTRAPYEQYF. The CDR3 bases are TGTGCCAGCAGCTTAGGCACCAGGGCTCCCTACGAGCAGTACTTC.

This sequence joins TRBV25-1 and TRBJ1-2; 7 positions agree with TRBD1. Per germline, CDR1 MGHDK and CDR2 SYGVNS. The CDR3 covers 13 residues. Losses at the gene ends were 0 bases for V and 8 bases for J; bases not matched to a gene: 3. CDR3 protein: CASSEYDREGYTF. CDR3 sequence (DNA): TGTGCCAGCAGTGAATATGACAGGGAAGGCTACACCTTC.